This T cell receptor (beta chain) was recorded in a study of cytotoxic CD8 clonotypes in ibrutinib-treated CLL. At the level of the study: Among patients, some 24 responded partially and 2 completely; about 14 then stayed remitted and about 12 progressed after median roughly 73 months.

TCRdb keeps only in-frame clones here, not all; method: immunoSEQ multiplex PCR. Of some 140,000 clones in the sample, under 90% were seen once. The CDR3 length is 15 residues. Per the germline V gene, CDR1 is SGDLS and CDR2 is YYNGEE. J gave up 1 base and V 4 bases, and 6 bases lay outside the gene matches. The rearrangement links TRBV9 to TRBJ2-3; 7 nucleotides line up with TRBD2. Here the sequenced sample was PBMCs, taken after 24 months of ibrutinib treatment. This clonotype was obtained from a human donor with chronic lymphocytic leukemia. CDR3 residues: CASSNRDYGTDTQYF. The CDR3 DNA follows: TGTGCCAGCAGCAACCGGGACTATGGCACAGATACGCAGTATTTT.